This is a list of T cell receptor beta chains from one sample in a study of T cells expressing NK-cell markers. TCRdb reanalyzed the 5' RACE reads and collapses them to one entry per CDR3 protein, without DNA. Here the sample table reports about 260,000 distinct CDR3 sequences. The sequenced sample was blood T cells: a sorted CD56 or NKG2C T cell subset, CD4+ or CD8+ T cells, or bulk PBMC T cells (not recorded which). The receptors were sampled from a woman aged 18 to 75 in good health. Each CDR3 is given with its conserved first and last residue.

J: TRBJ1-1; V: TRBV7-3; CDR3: CASSTSTFLGTEAFF
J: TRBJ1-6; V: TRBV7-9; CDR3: CASSPGQQYNSPLHF
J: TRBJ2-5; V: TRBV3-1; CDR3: CASSPLAGWGETQYF
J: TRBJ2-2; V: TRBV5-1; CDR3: CASSLELAGANTGELFF
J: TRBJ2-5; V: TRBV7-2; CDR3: CASSLASSGGARETQYF
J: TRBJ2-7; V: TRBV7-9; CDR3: CASSLVGSGANEQYF
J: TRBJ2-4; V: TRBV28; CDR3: CASSLPGQQNIQYF
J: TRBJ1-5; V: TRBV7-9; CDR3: CASSLDWSNQPQHF
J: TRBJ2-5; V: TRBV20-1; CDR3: CSARDTGGPMRETQYF
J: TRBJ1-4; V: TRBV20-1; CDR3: CSAASGFTNEKLFF
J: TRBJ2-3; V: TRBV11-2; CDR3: CASDQGNRGQTSTDTQYF
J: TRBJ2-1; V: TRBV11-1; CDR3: CASRISGNNEQFF
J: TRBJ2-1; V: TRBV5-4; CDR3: CASSEGQGSYNEQFF
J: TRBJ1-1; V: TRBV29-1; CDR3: CSGRQGPNTEAFF
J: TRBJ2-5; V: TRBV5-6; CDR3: CASSLAKSGRQETQYF
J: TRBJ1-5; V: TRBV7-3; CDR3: CASSLRGPGQPQHF
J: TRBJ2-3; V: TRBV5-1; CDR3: CASSLGVGGVTDTQYF
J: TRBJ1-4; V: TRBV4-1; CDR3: CASSQAGVDEKLFF
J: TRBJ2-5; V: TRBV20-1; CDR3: CSARDPTPQETQYF
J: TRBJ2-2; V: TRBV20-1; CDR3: CSARVFSRTSNTGELFF
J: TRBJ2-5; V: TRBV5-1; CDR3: CASRVLAALQETQYF
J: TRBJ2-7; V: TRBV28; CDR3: CASSLSAITYEQYF
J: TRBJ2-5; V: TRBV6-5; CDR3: CASGRLGETQYF
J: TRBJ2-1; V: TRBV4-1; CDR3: CASSLWDRGIDEQFF
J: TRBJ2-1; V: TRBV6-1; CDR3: CASSLDRALSYNEQFF
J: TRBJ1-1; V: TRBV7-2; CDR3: CASSSTGGMNTEAFF
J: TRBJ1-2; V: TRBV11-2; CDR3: CASSSRTGMGYTF
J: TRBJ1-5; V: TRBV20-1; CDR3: CSASLRHNQPQHF
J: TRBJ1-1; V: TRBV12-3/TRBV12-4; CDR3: CASSLFRDRGTEAFF
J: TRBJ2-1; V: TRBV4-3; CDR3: CASSRGGDSSYNEQFF
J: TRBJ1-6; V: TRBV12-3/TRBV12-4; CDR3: CATLRGNSPLHF
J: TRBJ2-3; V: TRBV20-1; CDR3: CSAIQTKADTQYF
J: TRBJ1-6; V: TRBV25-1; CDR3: CASKDRGDSPLHF
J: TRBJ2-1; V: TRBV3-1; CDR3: CASSPGFTYDEQFF
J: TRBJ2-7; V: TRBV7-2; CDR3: CASSRSRNDIHEQYF